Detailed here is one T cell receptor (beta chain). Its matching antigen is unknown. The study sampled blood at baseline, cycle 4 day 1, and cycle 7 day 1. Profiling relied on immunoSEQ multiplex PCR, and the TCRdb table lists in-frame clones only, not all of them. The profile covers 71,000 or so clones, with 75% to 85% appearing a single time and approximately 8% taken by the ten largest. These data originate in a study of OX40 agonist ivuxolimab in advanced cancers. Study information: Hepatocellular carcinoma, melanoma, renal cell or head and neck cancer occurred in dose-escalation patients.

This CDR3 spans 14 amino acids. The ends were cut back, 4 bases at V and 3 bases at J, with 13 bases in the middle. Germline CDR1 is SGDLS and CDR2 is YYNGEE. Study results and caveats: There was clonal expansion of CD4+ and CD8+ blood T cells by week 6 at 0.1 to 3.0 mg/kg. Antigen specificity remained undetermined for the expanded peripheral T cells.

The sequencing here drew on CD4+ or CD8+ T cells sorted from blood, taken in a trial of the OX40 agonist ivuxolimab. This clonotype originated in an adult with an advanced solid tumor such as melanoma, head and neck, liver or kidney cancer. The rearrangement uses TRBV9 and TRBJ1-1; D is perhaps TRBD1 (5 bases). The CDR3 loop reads CASSLGLTHTEAFF. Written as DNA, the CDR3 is TGTGCCAGCAGCTTGGGACTGACGCACACTGAAGCTTTCTTT.